A selection of T cell receptor beta chains follows, all from one sample in a study of regulatory T cells in long-lasting Graves disease. TCRdb re-analysed the multiplex PCR reads in MiXCR, keeping a single row per CDR3 protein. The sample includes around 400,000 distinct CDR3 sequences, roughly a quarter of them seen just once. This material consisted of peripheral blood mononuclear cells (PBMCs), taken when the disease was refractory, from a patient treated with antithyroid drugs. These receptors all stem from a female donor with Graves disease. Each CDR3 is given with its conserved first and last residue.

TRBJ2-7,TRBV6-1,CASSQPGTVYEQYF
TRBJ2-7,TRBV6-1,CASQRSGGRSSYEQYF
TRBJ1-6,TRBV7-2,CASRPGTGPSPLHF
TRBJ2-2,TRBV6-1,CASSGLAGVGGELFF
TRBJ2-7,TRBV20-1,CSARDGSGSGEQYF
TRBJ2-5,TRBV18,CASSPTGEGTQYF
TRBJ2-5,TRBV9,CASSVVARSGETQYF
TRBJ1-1,TRBV20-1,CSARFGGETEAFF
TRBJ2-7,TRBV29-1,CSAQGNYEQYF
TRBJ2-6,TRBV5-1,CASSFYGRDTKTGANVLTF
TRBJ2-5,TRBV12-3/TRBV12-4,CASSTGLAGRVTQYF
TRBJ1-1,TRBV2,CASRATVNTEAFF
TRBJ1-4,TRBV10-3,CAISHPGPNEKLFF
TRBJ1-1,TRBV6-2/TRBV6-3,CASSSLRGSEAFF
TRBJ1-2,TRBV6-1,CASKGGTGGGYGYTF
TRBJ1-1,TRBV12-3/TRBV12-4,CASSLYGLNTGAFF
TRBJ2-2,TRBV6-2/TRBV6-3,CASSYVTANTGELFF
TRBJ2-7,TRBV6-1,CASRPTSGGGEQYF
TRBJ2-7,TRBV7-2,CASSPGPVYEQYF
TRBJ1-2,TRBV10-3,CANGGSSTDYGYTF
TRBJ2-2,TRBV7-2,CASSLDGRREEELFF
TRBJ1-2,TRBV28,CASSFPQGYYGYTF
TRBJ1-2,TRBV6-1,CASSELGGNYGYTF
TRBJ2-7,TRBV30,CAWGTGTYEQYF
TRBJ1-1,TRBV30,CAWSVQVNTEAFF
TRBJ1-1,TRBV27,CASSPHTRTGGTEAFF
TRBJ1-1,TRBV6-5,CASSYSILETEAFF
TRBJ2-1,TRBV12-5,CASGPGRWSSYNEQFF
TRBJ2-3,TRBV5-1,CASSLSGVSTDTQYF
TRBJ1-1,TRBV28,CASSWVQGAIF
TRBJ2-7,TRBV6-2/TRBV6-3,CASSLPPTGLYEQYF
TRBJ1-1,TRBV15,CATSRDRSYTEAFF
TRBJ2-5,TRBV4-1,CATLQLPETQYF
TRBJ1-5,TRBV5-1,CASSLDGGDQPQHF
TRBJ2-1,TRBV11-2,CASSPGLAGGYEIF
TRBJ1-2,TRBV5-1,CASSLASNGGYGYTF
TRBJ2-5,TRBV24-1,CATSYGDSRKETQYF
TRBJ2-7,TRBV7-9,CASSSPGGPGEQYF
TRBJ2-2,TRBV11-2,CASSLLAQLNTGELLF
TRBJ2-1,TRBV20-1,CSAAPGLSNEQFF
TRBJ2-7,TRBV9,CASSLQAHGEQYF
TRBJ2-5,TRBV5-1,CASSLAFPGSSGSRQETQYF
TRBJ2-5,TRBV6-1,CASSGGIETQYF
TRBJ1-5,TRBV20-1,CSARDLMGVDHQPQHF
TRBJ1-5,TRBV6-1,CASGGGRQNQPQHF
TRBJ1-1,TRBV28,CASSPAWALAFF
TRBJ2-5,TRBV27,CASRVSGSGSGTGRQETQYF